This T cell receptor beta chain was recovered during a study of blood T cell repertoires in COVID-19. The wider study: Sites in the United States, Italy and Spain provided acute and convalescent COVID-19 samples. PBMCs, B-cell-depleted T cells, or T cells were the source of the cDNA or gDNA that made up the material.

There are 15 residues in the CDR3. V lost 5 bases and J lost 4; bases outside the gene matches: 7. CDR1 and CDR2 from the germline V gene are SNHLY and FYNNEI. Original processing methods: Using reference gene primer amplification, nucleated cell counts were estimated. The repertoire was sequenced with immunoSEQ multiplex PCR; TCRdb's copy has only in-frame clones and lacks some. Clonal size and the V and J genes are those of that table, whereas D and trimming came from the DNA. This sample carries 200,000 to 300,000 clones, roughly nine tenths of them seen once, and the ten largest clones take 6.2%.

The chain recombines TRBV2 with TRBJ1-5; the match to TRBD1 covers 8 bases. The source is a man between 60 and 75 years old with acute or convalescent COVID-19. Sequencing input: peripheral blood. CDR3 in DNA: TGTGCCAGCAGTTCTTCCGGGACAGGAAATCAGCCCCAGCATTTT. Translating gives CASSSSGTGNQPQHF.